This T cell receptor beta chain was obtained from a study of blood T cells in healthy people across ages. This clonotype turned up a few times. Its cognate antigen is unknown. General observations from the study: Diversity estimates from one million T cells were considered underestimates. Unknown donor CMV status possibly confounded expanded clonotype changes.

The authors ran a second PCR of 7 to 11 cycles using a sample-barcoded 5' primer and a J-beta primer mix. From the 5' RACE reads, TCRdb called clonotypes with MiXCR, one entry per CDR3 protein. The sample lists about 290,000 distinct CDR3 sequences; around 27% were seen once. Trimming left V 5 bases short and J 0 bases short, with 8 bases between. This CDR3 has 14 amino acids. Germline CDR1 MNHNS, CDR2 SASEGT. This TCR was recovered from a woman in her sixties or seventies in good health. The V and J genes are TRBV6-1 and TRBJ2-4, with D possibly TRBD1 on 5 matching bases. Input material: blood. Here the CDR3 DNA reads TGTGCCAGCAGTAAGACAGCAGCCAAAAACATTCAGTACTTC. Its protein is CASSKTAAKNIQYF.